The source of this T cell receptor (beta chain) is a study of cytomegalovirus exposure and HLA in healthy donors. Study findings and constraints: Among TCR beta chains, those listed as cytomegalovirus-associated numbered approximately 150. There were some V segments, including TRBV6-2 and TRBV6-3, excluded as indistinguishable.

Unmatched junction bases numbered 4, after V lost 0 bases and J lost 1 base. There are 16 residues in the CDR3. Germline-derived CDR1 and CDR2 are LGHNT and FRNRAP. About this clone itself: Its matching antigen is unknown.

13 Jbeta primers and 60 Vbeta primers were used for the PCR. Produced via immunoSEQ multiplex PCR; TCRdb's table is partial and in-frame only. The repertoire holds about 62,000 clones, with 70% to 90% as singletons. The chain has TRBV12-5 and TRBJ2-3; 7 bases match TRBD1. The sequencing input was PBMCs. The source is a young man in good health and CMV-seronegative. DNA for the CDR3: TGTGCTAGTGGTTTGGTAACAGGGGCGGGCACAGATACGCAGTATTTT. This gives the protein CASGLVTGAGTDTQYF. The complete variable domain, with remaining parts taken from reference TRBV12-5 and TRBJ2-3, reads DARVTQTPRHKVTEMGQEVTMRCQPILGHNTVFWYRQTMMQGLELLAYFRNRAPLDDSGMPKDRFSAEMPDATLATLKIQPSEPRDSAVYFCASGLVTGAGTDTQYFGPGTRLTVL.